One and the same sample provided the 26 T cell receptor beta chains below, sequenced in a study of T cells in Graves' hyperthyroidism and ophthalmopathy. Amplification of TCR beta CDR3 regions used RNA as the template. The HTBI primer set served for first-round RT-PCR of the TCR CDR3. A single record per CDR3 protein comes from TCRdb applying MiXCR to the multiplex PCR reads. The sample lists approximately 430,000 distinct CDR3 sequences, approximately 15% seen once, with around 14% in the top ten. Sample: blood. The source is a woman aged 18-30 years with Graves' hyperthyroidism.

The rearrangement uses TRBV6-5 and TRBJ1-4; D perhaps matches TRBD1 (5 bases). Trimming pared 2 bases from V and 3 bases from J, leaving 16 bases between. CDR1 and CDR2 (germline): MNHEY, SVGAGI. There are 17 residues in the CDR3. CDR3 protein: CASSYGQGIRANEKLFF. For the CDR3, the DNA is TGTGCCAGCAGTTACGGTCAGGGTATTCGAGCTAATGAAAAACTGTTTTTT.

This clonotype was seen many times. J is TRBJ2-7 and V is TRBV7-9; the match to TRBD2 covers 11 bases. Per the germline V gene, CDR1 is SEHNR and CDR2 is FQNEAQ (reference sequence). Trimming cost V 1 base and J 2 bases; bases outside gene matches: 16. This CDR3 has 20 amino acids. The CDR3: CASSLDGQLLLAGAAYEQYF. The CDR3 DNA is TGTGCCAGCAGCTTAGATGGACAGTTACTACTAGCGGGAGCTGCCTACGAGCAGTACTTC.

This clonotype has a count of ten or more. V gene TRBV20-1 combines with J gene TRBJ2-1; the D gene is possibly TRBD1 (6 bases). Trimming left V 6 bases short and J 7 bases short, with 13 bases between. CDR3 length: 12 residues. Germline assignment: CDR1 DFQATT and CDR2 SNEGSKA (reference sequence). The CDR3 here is CSATGFLNEQFF. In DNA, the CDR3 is TGCAGTGCAACAGGGTTTCTGAATGAGCAGTTCTTC.

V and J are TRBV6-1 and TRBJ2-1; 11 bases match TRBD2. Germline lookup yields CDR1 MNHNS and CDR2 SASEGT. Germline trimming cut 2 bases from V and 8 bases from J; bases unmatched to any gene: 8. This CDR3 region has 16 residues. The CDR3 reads CASSESASGGLDEQFF. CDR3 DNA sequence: TGTGCCAGCAGTGAATCGGCTAGCGGGGGGTTAGATGAGCAGTTCTTC.

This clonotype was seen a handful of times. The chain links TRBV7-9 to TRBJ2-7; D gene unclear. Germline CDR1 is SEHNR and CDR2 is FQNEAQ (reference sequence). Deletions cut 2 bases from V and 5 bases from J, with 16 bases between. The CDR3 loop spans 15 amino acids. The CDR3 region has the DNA TGTGCCAGCAGCTTATATCGGCGACAATCCGACGAGCAGTACTTC. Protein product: CASSLYRRQSDEQYF.

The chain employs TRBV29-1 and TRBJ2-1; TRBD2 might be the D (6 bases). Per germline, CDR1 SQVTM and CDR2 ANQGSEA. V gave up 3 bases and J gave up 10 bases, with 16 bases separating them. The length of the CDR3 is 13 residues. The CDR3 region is CSVDPGLRREQFF. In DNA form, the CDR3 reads TGCAGCGTTGACCCGGGACTGCGTAGAGAGCAGTTCTTC.

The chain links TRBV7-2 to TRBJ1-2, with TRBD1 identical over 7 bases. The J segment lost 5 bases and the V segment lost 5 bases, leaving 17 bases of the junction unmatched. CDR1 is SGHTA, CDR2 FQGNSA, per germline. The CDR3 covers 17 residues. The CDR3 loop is CASSRGGGGMGIYGYTF. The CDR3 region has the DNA TGTGCCAGCAGCCGGGGGGGAGGGGGCATGGGTATTTATGGCTACACCTTC.

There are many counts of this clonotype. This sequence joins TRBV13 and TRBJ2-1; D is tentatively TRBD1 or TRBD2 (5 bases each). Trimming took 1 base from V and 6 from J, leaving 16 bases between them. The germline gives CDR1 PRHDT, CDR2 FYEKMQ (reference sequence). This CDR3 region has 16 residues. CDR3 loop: CASSLAAAFQGNEQFF. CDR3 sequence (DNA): TGTGCCAGCAGCTTAGCAGCGGCTTTTCAGGGCAATGAGCAGTTCTTC.

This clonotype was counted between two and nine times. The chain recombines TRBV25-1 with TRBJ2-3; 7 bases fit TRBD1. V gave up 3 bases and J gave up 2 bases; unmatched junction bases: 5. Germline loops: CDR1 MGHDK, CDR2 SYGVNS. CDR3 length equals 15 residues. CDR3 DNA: TGTGCCAGCAGTGAGAGGGACAGAAACACAGATACGCAGTATTTT. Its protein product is CASSERDRNTDTQYF.

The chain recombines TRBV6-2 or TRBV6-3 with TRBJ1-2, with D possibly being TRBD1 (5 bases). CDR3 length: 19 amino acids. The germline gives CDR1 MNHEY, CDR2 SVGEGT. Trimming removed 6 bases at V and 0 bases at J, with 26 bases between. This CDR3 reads CASSSRAIRGSGTNYGYTF. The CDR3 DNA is TGTGCCAGCAGCTCGAGAGCGATACGGGGCAGCGGAACTAACTATGGCTACACCTTC.

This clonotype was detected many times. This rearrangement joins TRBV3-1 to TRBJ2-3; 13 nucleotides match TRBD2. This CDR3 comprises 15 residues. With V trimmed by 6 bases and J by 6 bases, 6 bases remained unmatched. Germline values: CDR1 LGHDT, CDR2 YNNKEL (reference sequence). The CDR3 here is CASRELAGGPDTQYF. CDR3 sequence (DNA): TGTGCCAGCAGGGAACTAGCGGGAGGGCCGGATACGCAGTATTTT.

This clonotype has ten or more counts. This CDR3 reads CASSPKGDFQETQYF. CDR3 nucleotide sequence: TGTGCCAGCAGCCCGAAAGGGGACTTCCAAGAGACCCAGTACTTC. The genes are TRBV7-6 and TRBJ2-5; perhaps TRBD2 as D (6 bases). Trimming took off 5 bases at V and 1 base at J, with 14 bases between the two ends. The germline CDR1 and CDR2 sequences are SGHVS and FNYEAQ. The CDR3 covers 15 residues.

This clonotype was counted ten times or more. The CDR3 here is CASSPRIGTGVSNQPQHF. CDR3 nucleotides: TGTGCCAGCAGTCCGCGAATCGGGACAGGGGTCAGCAATCAGCCCCAGCATTTT. The genes are TRBV6-2 or TRBV6-3 and TRBJ1-5, with 10 positions matching TRBD1. V lost 5 bases and J lost 1; bases outside the gene matches: 11. From germline, CDR1 is MNHEY and CDR2 SVGEGT. This CDR3 region has 18 residues.

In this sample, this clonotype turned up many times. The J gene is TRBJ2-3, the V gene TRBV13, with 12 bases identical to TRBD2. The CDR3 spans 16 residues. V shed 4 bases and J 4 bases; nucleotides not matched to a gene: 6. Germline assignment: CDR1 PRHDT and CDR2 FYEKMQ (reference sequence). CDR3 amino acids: CASSSRLAGEPDTQYF. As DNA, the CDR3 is TGTGCCAGCAGCTCCAGACTAGCGGGAGAACCAGATACGCAGTATTTT.

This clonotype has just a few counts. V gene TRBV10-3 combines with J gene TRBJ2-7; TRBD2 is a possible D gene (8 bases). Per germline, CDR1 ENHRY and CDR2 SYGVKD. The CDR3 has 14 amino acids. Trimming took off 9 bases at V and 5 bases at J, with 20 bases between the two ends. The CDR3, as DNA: TGTGCCATGGGGCAGCGGGGGACAGACGACGAGCAGTACTTC. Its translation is CAMGQRGTDDEQYF.

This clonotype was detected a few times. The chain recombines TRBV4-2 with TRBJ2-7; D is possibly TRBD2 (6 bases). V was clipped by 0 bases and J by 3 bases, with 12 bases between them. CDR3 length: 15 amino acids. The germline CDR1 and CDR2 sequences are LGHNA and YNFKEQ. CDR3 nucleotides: TGTGCCAGCAGCCAAGAGGCGGGGATCTACTACGAGCAGTACTTC. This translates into CASSQEAGIYYEQYF.

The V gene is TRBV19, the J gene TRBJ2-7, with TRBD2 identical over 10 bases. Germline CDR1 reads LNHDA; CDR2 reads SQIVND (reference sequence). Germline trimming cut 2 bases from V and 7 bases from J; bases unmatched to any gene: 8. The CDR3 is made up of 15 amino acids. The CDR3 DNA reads TGTGCCAGTAGTATATCTAGCGGGAGATTAAATGAGCAGTACTTC. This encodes CASSISSGRLNEQYF.

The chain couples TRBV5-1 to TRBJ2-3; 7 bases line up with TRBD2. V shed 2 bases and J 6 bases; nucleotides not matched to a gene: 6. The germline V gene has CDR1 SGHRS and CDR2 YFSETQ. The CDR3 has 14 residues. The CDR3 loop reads CASSFGTNFDTQYF. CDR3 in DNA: TGCGCCAGCAGCTTCGGGACTAATTTTGATACGCAGTATTTT. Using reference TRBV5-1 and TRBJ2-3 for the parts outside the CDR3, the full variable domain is KAGVTQTPRYLIKTRGQQVTLSCSPISGHRSVSWYQQTPGQGLQFLFEYFSETQRNKGNFPGRFSGRQFSNSRSEMNVSTLELGDSALYLCASSFGTNFDTQYFGPGTRLTVL.

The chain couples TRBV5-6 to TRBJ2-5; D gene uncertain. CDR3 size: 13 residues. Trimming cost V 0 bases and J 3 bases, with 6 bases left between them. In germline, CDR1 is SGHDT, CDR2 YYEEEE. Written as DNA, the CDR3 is TGTGCCAGCAGCTTGGTGTCAGAAGAGACCCAGTACTTC. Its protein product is CASSLVSEETQYF.

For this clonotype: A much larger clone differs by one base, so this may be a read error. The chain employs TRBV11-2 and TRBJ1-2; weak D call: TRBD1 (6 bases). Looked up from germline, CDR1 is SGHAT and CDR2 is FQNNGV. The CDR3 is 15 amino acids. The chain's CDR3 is CAGSLGGLMNYGYTF. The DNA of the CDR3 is TGTGCCGGCAGCTTAGGGGGACTGATGAACTATGGCTACACCTTC.

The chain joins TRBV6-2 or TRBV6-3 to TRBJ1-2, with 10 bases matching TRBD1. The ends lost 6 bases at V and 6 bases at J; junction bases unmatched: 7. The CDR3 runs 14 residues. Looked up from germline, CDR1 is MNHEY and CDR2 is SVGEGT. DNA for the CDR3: TGTGCCAGCAGATCCCGGACAGGGGGACATGGCTACACCTTC. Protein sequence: CASRSRTGGHGYTF.

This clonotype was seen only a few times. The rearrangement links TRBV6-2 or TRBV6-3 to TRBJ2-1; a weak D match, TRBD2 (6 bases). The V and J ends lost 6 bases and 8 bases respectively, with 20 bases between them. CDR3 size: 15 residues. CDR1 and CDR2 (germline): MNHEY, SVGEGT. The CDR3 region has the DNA TGTGCCAGCAGCCAGCGGGCACCGATTAGTGATGAGCAGTTCTTC. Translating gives CASSQRAPISDEQFF.

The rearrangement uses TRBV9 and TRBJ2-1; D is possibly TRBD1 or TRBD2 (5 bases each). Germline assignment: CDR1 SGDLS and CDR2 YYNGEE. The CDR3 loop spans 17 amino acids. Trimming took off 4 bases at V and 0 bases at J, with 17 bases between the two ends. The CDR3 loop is CASSPRVGVSSYNEQFF. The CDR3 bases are TGTGCCAGCAGCCCACGGGTGGGGGTAAGCTCCTACAATGAGCAGTTCTTC.

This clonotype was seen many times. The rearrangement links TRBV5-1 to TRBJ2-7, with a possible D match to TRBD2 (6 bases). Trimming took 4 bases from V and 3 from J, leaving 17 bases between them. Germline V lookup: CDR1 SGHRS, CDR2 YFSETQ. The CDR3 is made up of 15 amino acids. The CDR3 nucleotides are TGCGCCAGCAGCATCAGGGCGCCAGCGGGCTACGAGCAGTACTTC. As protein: CASSIRAPAGYEQYF.

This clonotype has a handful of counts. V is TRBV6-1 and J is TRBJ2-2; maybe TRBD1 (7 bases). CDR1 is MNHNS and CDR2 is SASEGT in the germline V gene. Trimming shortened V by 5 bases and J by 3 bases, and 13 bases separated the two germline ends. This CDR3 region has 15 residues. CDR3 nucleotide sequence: TGTGCCAGCAGTCGACAGGGCGGGGACACCGGGGAGCTGTTTTTT. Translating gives CASSRQGGDTGELFF.

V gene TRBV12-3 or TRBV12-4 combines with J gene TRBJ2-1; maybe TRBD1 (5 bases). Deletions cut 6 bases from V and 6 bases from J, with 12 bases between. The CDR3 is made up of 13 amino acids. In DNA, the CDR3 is TGTGCCAGCAGCTTGACCAGGGCCAATGAGCAGTTCTTC. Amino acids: CASSLTRANEQFF.